The 20 T cell receptor beta chains given below trace back to one sample, sequenced in a study of control samples from healthy donors and cancer patients. Clones were sequenced by immunoSEQ multiplex PCR, and TCRdb holds only the in-frame ones, with some missing. The data hold more than 50,000 clones, with 88% observed a single time. The sequenced material came from blood. Receptors were obtained from a man aged 45-65 years in good health.

The chain links TRBV7-2 to TRBJ2-7; TRBD1 aligns across 7 bases. Germline values: CDR1 SGHTA, CDR2 FQGNSA. Trimming at V came to 4 bases and at J to 1 base, leaving 4 bases not matched to a gene. The CDR3 is 14 amino acids. The CDR3 bases are TGTGCCAGCAGCTACAGGGGCCCGTCCTACGAGCAGTACTTC. This translates into CASSYRGPSYEQYF.

The chain joins TRBV28 to TRBJ1-4, with D unresolved. Between the trimmed V and J ends, which lost 5 bases and 5 bases, there was a span of 12 bases. Germline lookup yields CDR1 MDHEN and CDR2 SYDVKM. The CDR3 length is 14 residues. Here the CDR3 reads CASSRLPLNEKLFF. The DNA for the CDR3 is TGTGCCAGCAGTCGACTTCCCCTAAATGAAAAACTGTTTTTT.

The rearrangement joins TRBV4-2 to TRBJ2-3, with 9 nucleotides matching TRBD2. The CDR3 is made up of 17 amino acids. V gave up 0 bases and J gave up 2 bases; unmatched junction bases: 6. Germline CDR1 LGHNA, CDR2 YNFKEQ. The CDR3 spells CASSQDETSGTTDTQYF. CDR3 bases: TGTGCCAGCAGCCAAGACGAGACTAGCGGTACCACAGATACGCAGTATTTT.

This clone was seen more than once but under ten times. This chain uses TRBV9 with TRBJ2-7; D possibly uses TRBD1 or TRBD2 (7 bases each). The ends were cut back, 4 bases at V and 5 bases at J, with 16 bases in the middle. Looked up from germline, CDR1 is SGDLS and CDR2 is YYNGEE. This CDR3 is 14 amino acids long. The CDR3 protein is CASSRGEGAHEQYF. The CDR3 DNA follows: TGTGCCAGCAGCCGGGGGGAGGGGGCCCACGAGCAGTACTTC.

The rearrangement links TRBV28 to TRBJ1-5; D call uncertain. This CDR3 comprises 17 residues. Germline CDR1 reads MDHEN; CDR2 reads SYDVKM. V was clipped by 1 base and J by 4 bases, with 17 bases between them. This chain's CDR3 is CASSLLPRAQFNQPQHF. DNA of the CDR3: TGTGCCAGCAGTTTATTGCCGCGGGCCCAATTTAATCAGCCCCAGCATTTT.

A single count supports this clone. The chain employs TRBV7-3 and TRBJ2-2; the D gene is possibly TRBD1 (5 bases). The V gene lost 2 bases and the J gene lost 2 bases, with 9 bases spanning the gap. From germline, CDR1 is SGHTA and CDR2 FQGTGA. The CDR3 totals 15 residues. DNA for the CDR3: TGTGCCAGCAGCTTAGGGGCGGACAACACCGGGGAGCTGTTTTTT. Amino acid sequence: CASSLGADNTGELFF.

V and J are TRBV14 and TRBJ2-3, with 7 bases aligning to TRBD2. The CDR3 is 13 amino acids. The J segment lost 4 bases and the V segment lost 4 bases, leaving 2 bases of the junction unmatched. The germline gives CDR1 SGHDN, CDR2 FVKESK. The CDR3 protein is CASSPLAADTQYF. CDR3 coding DNA: TGTGCCAGCAGCCCGCTAGCGGCAGATACGCAGTATTTT.

This sequence joins TRBV7-9 and TRBJ2-2; D possibly corresponds to TRBD2 (6 bases). Germline assignment: CDR1 SEHNR and CDR2 FQNEAQ (reference sequence). The length of the CDR3 is 15 residues. V was clipped by 5 bases and J by 4 bases, with 14 bases between them. The chain's CDR3 is CASSPLAGSTGELFF. CDR3 DNA sequence: TGTGCCAGCAGCCCCCTTGCCGGGAGCACCGGGGAGCTGTTTTTT.

The chain employs TRBV20-1 and TRBJ2-2; 9 bases line up with TRBD1. J was trimmed by 6 bases and V by 3 bases; bases with no gene match: 8. The CDR3 runs 15 residues. CDR1 is DFQATT and CDR2 is SNEGSKA in the germline V gene (reference sequence). CDR3 amino acids: CSASRPDRGSGELFF. The CDR3 coding sequence is TGCAGTGCTAGTCGCCCGGACAGGGGTTCCGGGGAGCTGTTTTTT.

The gene calls are TRBV4-3 and TRBJ2-2; 10 bases map to TRBD2. The germline gives CDR1 LGHNA, CDR2 YSLEER. V dropped 4 bases and J dropped 1; count of bases not matched to a gene: 12. CDR3 length: 19 amino acids. This chain's CDR3 is CASSPTTRLAGLNTGELFF. Written as DNA, the CDR3 is TGCGCCAGCAGCCCCACTACCCGACTAGCGGGTTTGAACACCGGGGAGCTGTTTTTT.

The V and J genes are TRBV11-2 and TRBJ2-5; 9 bases are a match to TRBD2. The V and J ends lost 5 bases and 4 bases, in that order; junction bases with no gene match: 14. The CDR3 extends over 17 amino acids. The germline gives CDR1 SGHAT, CDR2 FQNNGV. The CDR3 DNA is TGTGCCAGCAGCCAGGGGTTGGCGGGAGGGCCGCGAGAGACCCAGTACTTC. Translating it yields CASSQGLAGGPRETQYF.

This clone was counted a single time. This chain connects TRBV27 to TRBJ2-7; D could derive from TRBD1 or TRBD2 (5 bases each). Trimming cost V 5 bases and J 2 bases, with 10 bases left between them. Germline V gives CDR1 MNHEY, CDR2 SMNVEV (reference sequence). This CDR3 contains 13 residues. The CDR3 protein is CASSGDGPYEQYF. CDR3 DNA: TGTGCCAGCAGTGGGGACGGCCCCTACGAGCAGTACTTC.

The chain employs TRBV20-1 and TRBJ2-5; a possible D gene is TRBD1 (5 bases). CDR1 and CDR2 from the germline V gene are DFQATT and SNEGSKA (reference sequence). This CDR3 comprises 11 residues. V was clipped by 3 bases and J by 5 bases, with 7 bases between them. This CDR3 reads CSARGRETQYF. The CDR3 DNA is TGCAGTGCTAGGGGGCGGGAGACCCAGTACTTC.

This chain connects TRBV19 to TRBJ1-2; maybe TRBD1 (5 bases). Germline CDR1 and CDR2: LNHDA and SQIVND (reference sequence). There are 14 residues in the CDR3. Trimming removed 1 base from V and 4 bases from J, with 10 bases in between. The CDR3: CASSIGRGRYGYTF. CDR3 in DNA: TGTGCCAGTAGTATAGGTCGGGGACGCTATGGCTACACCTTC.

The rearrangement links TRBV14 to TRBJ2-1, with D tentatively TRBD2 (5 bases). The CDR3 is 15 amino acids. Trimming stripped 4 bases from V and 4 bases from J, with 14 bases between. CDR1 is SGHDN and CDR2 is FVKESK in the germline V gene. The CDR3 sequence: CASSPFTLVYNEQFF. The CDR3 DNA follows: TGTGCCAGCAGCCCTTTTACACTAGTGTACAATGAGCAGTTCTTC. Complete variable domain (other parts from reference TRBV14 and TRBJ2-1): EAGVTQFPSHSVIEKGQTVTLRCDPISGHDNLYWYRRVMGKEIKFLLHFVKESKQDESGMPNNRFLAERTGGTYSTLKVQPAELEDSGVYFCASSPFTLVYNEQFFGPGTRLTVL.

This chain links TRBV7-9 with TRBJ2-7; D is undetermined. Germline V gene sequence: CDR1 SEHNR, CDR2 FQNEAQ (reference sequence). Trimming took 0 bases from V and 2 from J, leaving 8 bases between them. This CDR3 has 14 residues. The DNA for the CDR3 is TGTGCCAGCAGCTTAGCGCAACCAGCCTACGAGCAGTACTTC. Its protein product is CASSLAQPAYEQYF. The whole variable domain, remainder taken from reference TRBV7-9 and TRBJ2-7, is DTGVSQNPRHKITKRGQNVTFRCDPISEHNRLYWYRQTLGQGPEFLTYFQNEAQLEKSRLLSDRFSAERPKGSFSTLEIQRTEQGDSAMYLCASSLAQPAYEQYFGPGTRLTVT.

The V call is TRBV4-3, the J call TRBJ1-4; the D is unclear. The CDR3 is made up of 13 amino acids. Germline CDR1 reads LGHNA; CDR2 reads YSLEER. V was trimmed by 0 bases and J by 8 bases, leaving 7 bases between them. The CDR3 DNA sequence: TGCGCCAGCAGCCAAGATTGGCGGGAAAAACTGTTTTTT. Amino acids: CASSQDWREKLFF.

This rearrangement joins TRBV3-1 (or the pseudogene TRBV3-2) to TRBJ2-7; D is uncertain. Trimming shortened V by 4 bases and J by 6 bases, and 16 bases separated the two germline ends. The CDR3 loop spans 14 amino acids. Germline V gene lookup returns CDR1 LGHDT and CDR2 YNNKEL (reference sequence). CDR3 nucleotide sequence: TGTGCCAGCAGCCCTCATGACCCGAGTCCCGAGCAGTACTTC. Translation: CASSPHDPSPEQYF.

This chain connects TRBV30 to TRBJ2-1; TRBD2 agrees at 10 bases. V shed 7 bases, J shed 12 bases, and the junction held 12 bases outside the gene matches. The CDR3 loop spans 13 amino acids. In germline, CDR1 is GTSNPN, CDR2 SVGIG (reference sequence). CDR3 sequence (DNA): TGTGCCTCAACCGGGACTAGCGTTTCACGGCAGTTCTTC. Protein sequence: CASTGTSVSRQFF.

V gene TRBV24-1 combines with J gene TRBJ2-1; D not resolved. The CDR3 has 11 residues. V was pared by 9 bases and J by 8 bases, with 10 bases between. Germline CDR1 reads KGHDR; CDR2 reads SFDVKD. The chain's CDR3 is CATQQSDEQFF. In nucleotides, the CDR3 is TGTGCCACCCAGCAGTCAGATGAGCAGTTCTTC.